Each of the 27 T cell receptor beta chains below was sequenced from the same sample in a study of cytomegalovirus exposure and HLA in healthy donors. Researchers ran the PCR with 60 Vbeta and 13 Jbeta primers. TCRdb keeps only in-frame clones here, not all; method: immunoSEQ multiplex PCR. The sample lists 100,000 to 150,000 clones, roughly 71% occurring once. The sequencing sample was made of PBMCs. These receptors were taken from a woman between 50 and 59 years old in good health and CMV-seropositive.

This chain links TRBV7-7 with TRBJ2-5, with a possible D match to TRBD2 (7 bases). The length of the CDR3 is 15 residues. Germline CDR1 and CDR2: SSHAT and FNYEAQ (reference sequence). V lost 3 bases and J lost 1, with 12 bases in between. The CDR3 protein is CASSLGGGGQETQYF. The CDR3 DNA reads TGTGCCAGCAGCTTGGGAGGGGGGGGCCAAGAGACCCAGTACTTC.

The V call is TRBV30, the J call TRBJ1-2; tentative D call: TRBD1 (5 bases). Trimming left V 1 base short and J 5 bases short, with 14 bases between. In germline, CDR1 is GTSNPN, CDR2 SVGIG (reference sequence). The CDR3 covers 14 residues. CDR3 coding DNA: TGTGCCTGGAGTGGTGGGGCGCCTGGGTATGGCTACACCTTC. Encoded protein: CAWSGGAPGYGYTF.

This clone was observed many times. V gene TRBV6-5 combines with J gene TRBJ1-4; 9 bases fit TRBD1. Germline assignment: CDR1 MNHEY and CDR2 SVGAGI. This CDR3 comprises 14 residues. With 5 bases clipped from V and 8 bases from J, the junction kept 6 bases outside the gene matches. In DNA form, the CDR3 reads TGTGCCAGCAGTAGACAGGGGGTTAAAGAAAAACTGTTTTTT. Translation: CASSRQGVKEKLFF.

The chain has TRBV10-1 and TRBJ2-1; TRBD1 agrees at 8 bases. The CDR3 is 14 residues long. Germline lookup yields CDR1 WNHNN and CDR2 SYGVQD (reference sequence). V was clipped by 3 bases and J by 8 bases; unmatched bases: 6. DNA for the CDR3: TGCGCCAGCAGTGATCGACAGGGGACGGATGAGCAGTTCTTC. Translating it yields CASSDRQGTDEQFF.

This rearrangement joins TRBV11-3 to TRBJ2-5; D might be TRBD1 (5 bases). Trimming took 2 bases from V and 7 from J, leaving 14 bases between them. Per germline, CDR1 SGHNT and CDR2 YENEEA. This CDR3 contains 14 residues. CDR3 DNA: TGTGCCAGCAGCTTACAGCAGGGTCAGGGGACCCAGTACTTC. This gives the protein CASSLQQGQGTQYF.

In this sample, this clone turned up once. CDR3 sequence reads: CASSPRAGGIADTQYF. CDR3 nucleotide sequence: TGTGCCAGCAGCCCCCGGGCGGGGGGCATAGCAGATACGCAGTATTTT. This sequence joins TRBV7-9 and TRBJ2-3; 8 positions match TRBD2. V lost 5 bases, J lost 4 bases, and 11 bases stayed unmatched. Germline V gene sequence: CDR1 SEHNR, CDR2 FQNEAQ (reference sequence). This CDR3 is built from 16 residues.

The CDR3: CASSGTATDYGYTF. The CDR3 DNA reads as TGTGCCAGCAGTGGTACAGCCACCGACTATGGCTACACCTTC. The J gene is TRBJ1-2, the V gene TRBV5-4; D uncertain. The CDR3 contains 14 residues. V lost 5 bases and J lost 3, with 14 bases in between. Germline values: CDR1 SGHNT, CDR2 YYREEE (reference sequence).

The sample holds a few counts of this clone. This chain joins TRBV6-5 and TRBJ1-4, with D unresolved. Trimming left V 1 base short and J 4 bases short, with 4 bases between. The length of the CDR3 is 13 residues. Germline CDR1 MNHEY, CDR2 SVGAGI. Here the CDR3 DNA reads TGTGCCAGCAGTTACTTCGGTAATGAAAAACTGTTTTTT. Protein product: CASSYFGNEKLFF.

This sequence joins TRBV7-2 and TRBJ1-1; no firm D call. V lost 5 bases, J lost 1 base, and 8 bases lay in between. Germline CDR1 reads SGHTA; CDR2 reads FQGNSA. This CDR3 contains 13 residues. CDR3 bases: TGTGCCAGCAGCCGTCAGGAGAACACTGAAGCTTTCTTT. It encodes CASSRQENTEAFF.

The chain employs TRBV10-2 and TRBJ2-7; perhaps TRBD2 as D (7 bases). The CDR3 is 13 amino acids. V lost 6 bases and J 6 bases, leaving 15 bases between the germline ends. Germline V gene lookup returns CDR1 WSHSY and CDR2 SAAADI. The CDR3 nucleotides read TGCGCCAGCAGGAGGGGGTCGGGGGGCGAGCAGTACTTC. Protein product: CASRRGSGGEQYF.

This clone was seen only a few times. This chain uses TRBV5-4 with TRBJ2-2; D is unresolved. There are 12 residues in the CDR3. The V end was cut by 3 bases, the J end by 2 bases, with 2 bases between. Per germline, CDR1 SGHNT and CDR2 YYREEE (reference sequence). The CDR3: CASSSNTGELFF. CDR3 bases: TGTGCCAGCAGCTCTAACACCGGGGAGCTGTTTTTT.

The chain couples TRBV2 to TRBJ2-7; 12 positions match TRBD1. The CDR3 is made up of 13 amino acids. The J segment lost 7 bases and the V segment lost 8 bases, leaving 6 bases of the junction unmatched. Germline CDR1 reads SNHLY; CDR2 reads FYNNEI. In nucleotides, the CDR3 is TGTGCCAGCGGGGGACAGGGGGCAGGAGAGCAGTACTTC. Its translation: CASGGQGAGEQYF.

This clone was seen only a few times. The chain recombines TRBV18 with TRBJ1-6; D might be TRBD1 (5 bases). The CDR3 extends over 14 amino acids. Trimming cost V 4 bases and J 5 bases, with 9 bases left between them. The germline gives CDR1 KGHSH, CDR2 LQKENI. As DNA, the CDR3 is TGTGCCAGCTCACGGGGGGGAGATAATTCACCCCTCCACTTT. Protein: CASSRGGDNSPLHF. The entire variable domain, with the rest obtained from reference TRBV18 and TRBJ1-6, is as follows: NAGVMQNPRHLVRRRGQEARLRCSPMKGHSHVYWYRQLPEEGLKFMVYLQKENIIDESGMPKERFSAEFPKEGPSILRIQQVVRGDSAAYFCASSRGGDNSPLHFGNGTRLTVT.

The V and J genes are TRBV5-1 and TRBJ1-2; D is ambiguous. CDR3 length: 13 residues. The V gene lost 5 bases and the J gene lost 2 bases, with 10 bases spanning the gap. Per germline, CDR1 SGHRS and CDR2 YFSETQ. As DNA, the CDR3 is TGCGCCAGCAGTAGGCAGAGGAACTATGGCTACACCTTC. This gives the protein CASSRQRNYGYTF.

This clone has just a few counts. V is TRBV7-9 and J is TRBJ2-7; the D gene is possibly TRBD2 (6 bases). This CDR3 is 14 amino acids long. The germline V and J ends were trimmed by 0 bases and 6 bases, with 12 bases remaining between them. CDR1 is SEHNR and CDR2 is FQNEAQ in the germline V gene (reference sequence). CDR3: CASSLALGGGEQYF. DNA for the CDR3: TGTGCCAGCAGCTTAGCTTTGGGGGGAGGCGAGCAGTACTTC.

The gene calls are TRBV7-2 and TRBJ2-2, with TRBD2 matching over 12 bases. The CDR3 contains 13 residues. The germline gives CDR1 SGHTA, CDR2 FQGNSA. V lost 6 bases, J lost 8 bases, and 1 base stayed unmatched. CDR3 nucleotides: TGTGCCAGCAGAGGACTAGCGGGGGGGGAGCTGTTTTTT. Protein: CASRGLAGGELFF.

This chain connects TRBV7-2 to TRBJ2-2, with no clear D. V was shortened by 5 bases and J by 1 base, with 5 bases between the two germline ends. The CDR3 covers 13 residues. Looked up from germline, CDR1 is SGHTA and CDR2 is FQGNSA. CDR3 in amino acids: CASSTQNTGELFF. CDR3 DNA sequence: TGTGCCAGCAGCACTCAGAACACCGGGGAGCTGTTTTTT.

This chain uses TRBV19 with TRBJ2-2; D is uncertain. V shed 5 bases and J shed 1 base, with 11 bases lying between them. The CDR3 has 15 amino acids. Germline CDR1 and CDR2: LNHDA and SQIVND (reference sequence). The CDR3 spells CASSSTGRNTGELFF. The CDR3 DNA reads TGTGCCAGTAGTTCCACGGGTAGGAACACCGGGGAGCTGTTTTTT.

The V gene is TRBV7-8, the J gene TRBJ1-3; tentative D call: TRBD1 (5 bases). V was cut by 0 bases and J by 0 bases, with 12 bases left in between. CDR1 and CDR2 from the germline V gene are SGHVS and FQNEAQ. This CDR3 region has 17 residues. The CDR3 nucleotides read TGTGCCAGCAGCTTAGCCCCACAGGTTCACTCTGGAAACACCATATATTTT. Translated, it gives CASSLAPQVHSGNTIYF. The whole variable domain, remainder taken from reference TRBV7-8 and TRBJ1-3, is GAGVSQSPRYKVAKRGQDVALRCDPISGHVSLFWYQQALGQGPEFLTYFQNEAQLDKSGLPSDRFFAERPEGSVSTLKIQRTQQEDSAVYLCASSLAPQVHSGNTIYFGEGSWLTVV.

The V call is TRBV19, the J call TRBJ1-4; weak D call: TRBD1 (6 bases). The V gene's germline CDR1 is LNHDA and CDR2 SQIVND (reference sequence). The CDR3 runs to 14 residues. Trimming took off 5 bases at V and 8 bases at J, with 15 bases between the two ends. For the CDR3, the DNA is TGTGCCAGTAGTCCACAGGGAGATGTGGAAAAACTGTTTTTT. This codes for CASSPQGDVEKLFF.

This chain's CDR3 is CASSPSTLNDEQFF. As DNA, the CDR3 is TGTGCCAGCAGCCCTAGTACACTAAATGATGAGCAGTTCTTC. The chain recombines TRBV2 with TRBJ2-1, with no clear D. The germline gives CDR1 SNHLY, CDR2 FYNNEI. The CDR3 runs 14 residues. V lost 6 bases and J lost 8, with 17 bases in between.

The rearrangement links TRBV6-6 to TRBJ2-7, with a weak D call TRBD2 (6 bases). Germline V gene lookup returns CDR1 MNHNY and CDR2 SVGAGI (reference sequence). The CDR3 loop spans 14 amino acids. The germline V and J ends were trimmed by 2 bases and 4 bases, with 12 bases remaining between them. The CDR3 nucleotides read TGTGCCAGCAGTTACAAGGTCGCGGGGTACGAGCAGTACTTC. As protein: CASSYKVAGYEQYF.

This chain links TRBV5-1 with TRBJ2-3, with TRBD1 matching 9 bases. The CDR3 is 16 amino acids. The V and J ends lost 2 bases and 5 bases, in that order; junction bases with no gene match: 9. Looked up from germline, CDR1 is SGHRS and CDR2 is YFSETQ. The CDR3 bases are TGCGCCAGCAGCTTCGGCTCAACAGGGGGCGTAGATACGCAGTATTTT. Its protein is CASSFGSTGGVDTQYF.

This chain links TRBV18 with TRBJ2-7; 15 bases align to TRBD2. Per germline, CDR1 KGHSH and CDR2 LQKENI. Losses at the gene ends were 1 base for V and 2 bases for J; bases not matched to a gene: 6. The CDR3 is 18 residues long. The CDR3 is CASSPRTSGGAPAYEQYF. CDR3 nucleotide sequence: TGTGCCAGCTCACCACGGACTAGCGGGGGGGCTCCGGCCTACGAGCAGTACTTC.

This chain uses TRBV27 with TRBJ2-1, with a weak D call TRBD2 (6 bases). V lost 10 bases to trimming and J lost 6 bases, with 22 bases between them. Germline CDR1 is MNHEY and CDR2 is SMNVEV (reference sequence). The length of the CDR3 is 15 residues. Here the CDR3 DNA reads TGTGCCACCTTAAAAATACCGGGACTGTCCAATGAGCAGTTCTTC. This codes for CATLKIPGLSNEQFF.

The rearrangement joins TRBV6-5 to TRBJ1-2; D might be TRBD1 (6 bases). V shed 8 bases and J shed 3 bases, with 16 bases lying between them. The CDR3 has 14 residues. The V gene's germline CDR1 is MNHEY and CDR2 SVGAGI. CDR3: CASRRPHRDYGYTF. The DNA of the CDR3 is TGTGCCAGCCGAAGACCACACAGGGACTATGGCTACACCTTC.

This chain uses TRBV11-2 with TRBJ2-3; TRBD2 matches 7 bases. The CDR3 length is 15 residues. V lost 6 bases, J lost 1 base, and 7 bases stayed unmatched. Germline CDR1 is SGHAT and CDR2 is FQNNGV. The CDR3 protein is CASSPTGGRTDTQYF. CDR3 DNA sequence: TGTGCCAGCAGTCCGACGGGGGGACGCACAGATACGCAGTATTTT.